This entry features one T cell receptor (beta chain) sequence. This clone may be a read error of a much larger clone one base away. Synthesis of TCR beta cDNA was carried out from approximately 500 ng total RNA with a constant-region primer. ARM-PCR was slightly modified, and three nested multiplex PCR rounds with it gave rise to the TCR beta libraries. TRBV1-TRBV30 forward primers paired with a C-beta reverse primer were used in the first two PCR rounds, which ran roughly 10 cycles each. TCRdb fed the multiplex PCR reads into MiXCR, producing one record per CDR3 protein. The sample holds approximately 100,000 distinct CDR3 sequences, about 70% seen once. For each extraction, RNA and DNA were obtained together from approximately 20-30 mg of unsorted bulk tissue. The study enrolled treatment-naive patients with chronic HBV infection. The entry originates in a study of tumor-infiltrating lymphocytes in primary liver carcinoma. The wider study: The yield of productive TCRbeta reads per sample was roughly 3.5 to 7.13 million and was similar across tissue types.

This CDR3 has 15 residues. V gave up 5 bases and J gave up 6 bases; unmatched junction bases: 8. CDR1 and CDR2 (germline): MDHEN, SYDVKM. The receptor's source is a woman aged 60-75 years with primary liver carcinoma and hepatitis B virus infection. V and J are TRBV28 and TRBJ2-4, with 9 nucleotides matching TRBD1. The specimen was liver tumor tissue from sampling region 2. Subset defined: tumor region T2, inferior pole. As DNA, the CDR3 is TGTGCCAGCAGTACGCAGGGACAGGGTACAAACATTCAGTACTTC. This sequence encodes CASSTQGQGTNIQYF.